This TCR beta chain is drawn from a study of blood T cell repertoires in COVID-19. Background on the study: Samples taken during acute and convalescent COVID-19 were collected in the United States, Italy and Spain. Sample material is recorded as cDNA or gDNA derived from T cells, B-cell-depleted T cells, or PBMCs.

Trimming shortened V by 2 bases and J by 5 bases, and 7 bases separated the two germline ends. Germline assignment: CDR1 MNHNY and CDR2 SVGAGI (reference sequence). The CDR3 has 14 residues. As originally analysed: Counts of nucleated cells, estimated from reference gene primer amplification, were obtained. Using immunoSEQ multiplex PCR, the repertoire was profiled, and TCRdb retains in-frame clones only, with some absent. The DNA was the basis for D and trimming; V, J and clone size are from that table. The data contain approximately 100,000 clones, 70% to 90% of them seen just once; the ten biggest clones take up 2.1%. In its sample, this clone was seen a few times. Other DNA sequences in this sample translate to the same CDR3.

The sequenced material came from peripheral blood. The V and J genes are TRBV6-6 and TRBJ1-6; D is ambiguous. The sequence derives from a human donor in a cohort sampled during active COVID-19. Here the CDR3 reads CASSYPEDNSPLHF. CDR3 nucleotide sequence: TGTGCCAGCAGTTACCCAGAGGATAATTCACCCCTCCACTTT.